One sample yielded the 18 T cell receptor beta chains listed below, sequenced in a study of blood T cell repertoires in COVID-19. Clones were read by immunoSEQ multiplex PCR, and TCRdb kept only the in-frame ones, dropping some. The table records about 78,000 clones, roughly nine tenths of them present only once. The sequencing input was peripheral blood. The receptors here all came from a man aged 45-65 years with active or convalescent COVID-19.

The J gene is TRBJ2-7, the V gene TRBV7-7; D may be TRBD2 (6 bases). This CDR3 is 15 amino acids long. CDR1 and CDR2 (germline): SSHAT, FNYEAQ (reference sequence). The V end was cut by 3 bases, the J end by 0 bases, with 12 bases between. The CDR3 sequence is CASSLGTARSYEQYF. The CDR3 nucleotides read TGTGCCAGCAGCTTGGGGACTGCCCGCTCCTACGAGCAGTACTTC. Full variable domain (rest looked up from reference TRBV7-7 and TRBJ2-7): GAGVSQSPRYKVTKRGQDVTLRCDPISSHATLYWYQQALGQGPEFLTYFNYEAQPDKSGLPSDRFSAERPEGSISTLTIQRTEQRDSAMYRCASSLGTARSYEQYFGPGTRLTVT.

The gene calls are TRBV6-5 and TRBJ1-1; D is ambiguous. The germline V gene has CDR1 MNHEY and CDR2 SVGAGI. V lost 6 bases, J lost 5 bases, and 7 bases lay in between. There are 11 residues in the CDR3. The CDR3 bases are TGTGCCAGCAGGAGTTGGACTGAAGCTTTCTTT. It specifies CASRSWTEAFF.

The chain links TRBV30 to TRBJ1-6, with a tentative D call TRBD1 (6 bases). The CDR3 covers 15 residues. Trimming pared 2 bases from V and 10 bases from J, leaving 18 bases between. Germline V gives CDR1 GTSNPN, CDR2 SVGIG (reference sequence). DNA for the CDR3: TGTGCCTGGAGTCCTACAGACGGGGGGGGCTCACCCCTCCACTTT. As protein: CAWSPTDGGGSPLHF.

The chain links TRBV2 to TRBJ2-5; D possibly corresponds to TRBD1 (6 bases). The CDR3 contains 13 residues. Between the trimmed V and J ends, which lost 6 bases and 5 bases, there was a span of 13 bases. CDR1 and CDR2 (germline): SNHLY, FYNNEI. CDR3 loop: CASRGSDRETQYF. As DNA, the CDR3 is TGTGCCAGCAGGGGCAGCGACAGGGAGACCCAGTACTTC. The entire variable domain, with the rest obtained from reference TRBV2 and TRBJ2-5, is as follows: EPEVTQTPSHQVTQMGQEVILRCVPISNHLYFYWYRQILGQKVEFLVSFYNNEISEKSEIFDDQFSVERPDGSNFTLKIRSTKLEDSAMYFCASRGSDRETQYFGPGTRLLVL.

The table lists this clone with a few counts. This chain links TRBV6-1 with TRBJ2-3; TRBD2 agrees at 11 bases. Germline CDR1 and CDR2: MNHNS and SASEGT. The CDR3 spans 16 residues. The V gene end was trimmed by 1 base and the J gene end by 5 bases; junction bases not matched to a gene: 5. The CDR3 DNA follows: TGTGCCAGCAGTGAAGGTAGCGGGGGGGCCATAGATACGCAGTATTTT. Its translation: CASSEGSGGAIDTQYF.

V usage is TRBV28 and J usage is TRBJ1-1, with a tentative D call TRBD1 (5 bases). Germline loops: CDR1 MDHEN, CDR2 SYDVKM. With 1 base removed from V and 8 bases from J, the gap between germline ends came to 5 bases. CDR3 length equals 11 residues. The CDR3: CASSLYREAFF. CDR3 sequence (DNA): TGTGCCAGCAGTTTATACAGGGAAGCTTTCTTT.

In its sample, this clone was seen once. The chain has TRBV10-1 and TRBJ2-5; 10 nucleotides match TRBD1. Germline values: CDR1 WNHNN, CDR2 SYGVQD (reference sequence). This CDR3 region has 15 residues. The V and J ends lost 7 bases and 5 bases, in that order; junction bases with no gene match: 10. DNA for the CDR3: TGCGCCAGCAAGGTACGACAGGGGGCTGGGGAGACCCAGTACTTC. Translating it yields CASKVRQGAGETQYF.

This clone has just a few counts. The rearrangement links TRBV14 to TRBJ1-5, with 7 bases aligning to TRBD1. The CDR3 consists of 13 residues. J gave up 6 bases and V 3 bases, and 2 bases lay outside the gene matches. Germline lookup yields CDR1 SGHDN and CDR2 FVKESK. The chain's CDR3 is CASSQSGGQPQHF. CDR3 nucleotides: TGTGCCAGCAGCCAGTCAGGGGGTCAGCCCCAGCATTTT.

This chain links TRBV7-9 with TRBJ2-5; 9 bases agree with TRBD1. The CDR3 covers 15 residues. J gave up 2 bases and V 4 bases, and 5 bases lay outside the gene matches. Germline CDR1 reads SEHNR; CDR2 reads FQNEAQ (reference sequence). The CDR3 spells CASSSGQGTQETQYF. CDR3 DNA: TGTGCCAGCAGCTCGGGACAGGGCACTCAAGAGACCCAGTACTTC.

This clone was counted only a few times. The CDR3 region has the DNA TGTGCCAGTAAACAGGGAGGGAATTCACCCCTCCACTTT. Residues: CASKQGGNSPLHF. This chain links TRBV19 with TRBJ1-6, with D possibly matching TRBD1 (6 bases). The CDR3 consists of 13 residues. From germline, CDR1 is LNHDA and CDR2 SQIVND (reference sequence). Trimming shortened V by 7 bases and J by 7 bases, and 11 bases separated the two germline ends. Filled out from reference TRBV19 and TRBJ1-6, the complete variable domain reads DGGITQSPKYLFRKEGQNVTLSCEQNLNHDAMYWYRQDPGQGLRLIYYSQIVNDFQKGDIAEGYSVSREKKESFPLTVTSAQKNPTAFYLCASKQGGNSPLHFGNGTRLTVT.

The genes are TRBV25-1 and TRBJ2-5, with 12 bases that match TRBD2. The CDR3 covers 18 residues. Germline V gives CDR1 MGHDK, CDR2 SYGVNS. J was trimmed by 7 bases and V by 1 base; bases with no gene match: 13. In DNA form, the CDR3 reads TGTGCCAGCAGTGAATTTGGGGCTAGCGGGGGGGCGGAAGGGACCCAGTACTTC. This codes for CASSEFGASGGAEGTQYF.

The rearrangement joins TRBV5-6 to TRBJ1-2; the D is unclear. The germline V gene encodes CDR1 SGHDT and CDR2 YYEEEE. Trimming removed 0 bases from V and 4 bases from J, with 7 bases in between. This CDR3 has 13 residues. CDR3 bases: TGTGCCAGCAGCTTGGCGAGCGGCTATGGCTACACCTTC. Amino acid sequence: CASSLASGYGYTF.

The V call is TRBV3-1 (or the pseudogene TRBV3-2), the J call TRBJ2-7; D is possibly TRBD1 (6 bases). With 4 bases removed from V and 7 bases from J, the gap between germline ends came to 20 bases. Germline lookup yields CDR1 LGHDT and CDR2 YNNKEL (reference sequence). The length of the CDR3 is 15 residues. The CDR3 sequence is CASSPAAGQLGEQYF. CDR3 DNA: TGTGCCAGCAGCCCAGCTGCCGGACAGCTAGGTGAGCAGTACTTC.

This chain links TRBV28 with TRBJ1-5, with TRBD1 matching over 8 bases. V shed 6 bases and J 3 bases; nucleotides not matched to a gene: 10. The length of the CDR3 is 16 residues. CDR1 is MDHEN and CDR2 is SYDVKM in the germline V gene. The CDR3 nucleotides are TGTGCCAGCAGGCACTACGGACAGGGCTCCAATCAGCCCCAGCATTTT. Protein product: CASRHYGQGSNQPQHF.

This clone showed up just once. The J gene is TRBJ1-6, the V gene TRBV6-5, with TRBD1 as a possible D gene (6 bases). Trimming left V 6 bases short and J 7 bases short, with 16 bases between. The CDR3 has 15 amino acids. Germline assignment: CDR1 MNHEY and CDR2 SVGAGI. The CDR3 nucleotides are TGTGCCAGCAGAAAAACAGGGCTAGGGAATTCACCCCTCCACTTT. This codes for CASRKTGLGNSPLHF.

The rearrangement joins TRBV5-1 to TRBJ1-6; 12 bases match TRBD1. CDR1 is SGHRS, CDR2 YFSETQ, per germline. This CDR3 is 14 amino acids long. J gave up 10 bases and V 3 bases, and 2 bases lay outside the gene matches. This CDR3 is CASSWGQGASPLHF. CDR3 bases: TGCGCCAGCAGCTGGGGACAGGGGGCGTCACCCCTCCACTTT. The entire variable domain, with the rest obtained from reference TRBV5-1 and TRBJ1-6, is as follows: KAGVTQTPRYLIKTRGQQVTLSCSPISGHRSVSWYQQTPGQGLQFLFEYFSETQRNKGNFPGRFSGRQFSNSRSEMNVSTLELGDSALYLCASSWGQGASPLHFGNGTRLTVT.

DNA of the CDR3: TGTGCCAGTAGTCTCCACAGGGGCGCCTACGAGCAGTACTTC. The encoded protein is CASSLHRGAYEQYF. This chain uses TRBV19 with TRBJ2-7; 7 bases match TRBD1. The CDR3 is 14 amino acids. Germline assignment: CDR1 LNHDA and CDR2 SQIVND (reference sequence). V shed 5 bases and J 2 bases; nucleotides not matched to a gene: 6.

This chain links TRBV19 with TRBJ1-2; the match to TRBD1 covers 8 bases. This CDR3 contains 14 residues. The V gene end was trimmed by 4 bases and the J gene end by 5 bases; junction bases not matched to a gene: 6. Germline V gene sequence: CDR1 LNHDA, CDR2 SQIVND (reference sequence). This chain's CDR3 is CASSSQGAGYGYTF. The CDR3 nucleotides are TGTGCCAGTAGTAGCCAGGGGGCAGGTTATGGCTACACCTTC.